Presented here are 7 T cell receptor beta chains from one specimen sequenced in a study of preoperative IRX-2 immunotherapy in early breast cancer. This sample's treatment: preoperative locoregional IRX-2 cytokine immunotherapy. Produced via immunoSEQ multiplex PCR; TCRdb's table is partial and in-frame only. In the table there are 6,200 or so clones, roughly 79% of which are singletons. The specimen was tumor tissue, collected before IRX-2 immunotherapy. Receptors were obtained from a human donor with breast cancer.

The chain combines TRBV6-8 with TRBJ2-2, with 9 bases fitting TRBD1. Trimming took 2 bases from V and 4 from J; bases not matched to a gene: 11. There are 18 residues in the CDR3. CDR1 MNHGY and CDR2 SAAAGT come from the germline V gene. This CDR3 reads CASSYETGQGTITGELFF. The CDR3 DNA is TGTGCCAGCAGTTACGAGACGGGACAGGGTACGATCACCGGGGAGCTGTTTTTT.

This clone rates as large. This chain joins TRBV6-8 and TRBJ2-7; TRBD1 agrees at 9 bases. Trimming cost V 5 bases and J 2 bases; bases outside gene matches: 7. Germline assignment: CDR1 MNHGY and CDR2 SAAAGT. This CDR3 has 15 residues. The CDR3 DNA sequence: TGTGCCAGCAGTATCCAACAGGGGGCGGCCTACGAGCAGTACTTC. It codes for CASSIQQGAAYEQYF.

The genes are TRBV5-1 and TRBJ1-4, with D unclear. The CDR3 contains 15 residues. Between the trimmed V and J ends, which lost 0 bases and 8 bases, there was a span of 14 bases. Germline V gene lookup returns CDR1 SGHRS and CDR2 YFSETQ. The CDR3 coding sequence is TGCGCCAGCAGCTTGGCCGGCGGGAGGGAGGAAAAACTGTTTTTT. Its translation is CASSLAGGREEKLFF.

The rearrangement joins TRBV6-8 to TRBJ1-6; D gene unclear. V was shortened by 5 bases and J by 6 bases, with 14 bases between the two germline ends. This CDR3 is 15 amino acids long. The V gene's germline CDR1 is MNHGY and CDR2 SAAAGT. This chain's CDR3 is CASSGPRSPNSPLHF. CDR3 bases: TGTGCCAGCAGTGGGCCACGGTCCCCTAATTCACCCCTCCACTTT.

This clone was seen more than once but under ten times. J is TRBJ1-2 and V is TRBV6-8; D gene unclear. Germline V CDR1 and CDR2: MNHGY, SAAAGT. V was cut by 8 bases and J by 8 bases, with 15 bases left in between. The CDR3 consists of 12 residues. The CDR3, as DNA: TGTGCCAGCTCACGACCGACCGGCGGCTACACCTTC. Its protein product is CASSRPTGGYTF.

J is TRBJ1-2 and V is TRBV10-3, with no clear D. Trimming removed 0 bases from V and 4 bases from J, with 3 bases in between. Per the germline V gene, CDR1 is ENHRY and CDR2 is SYGVKD. This CDR3 comprises 12 residues. The CDR3 protein is CAISESLYGYTF. The CDR3 DNA follows: TGTGCCATCAGTGAGTCACTCTATGGCTACACCTTC.

CDR3: CASSLAATGRNTEAFF. CDR3 coding DNA: TGCGCCAGCAGCTTGGCCGCGACAGGGCGCAACACTGAAGCTTTCTTT. The chain is built from TRBV5-1 and TRBJ1-1; TRBD1 aligns across 7 bases. Germline V gives CDR1 SGHRS, CDR2 YFSETQ. CDR3 length: 16 amino acids. Trimming removed 0 bases from V and 2 bases from J; junction bases left unmatched: 7. Looking up the rest from reference TRBV5-1 and TRBJ1-1 gives the full variable domain: KAGVTQTPRYLIKTRGQQVTLSCSPISGHRSVSWYQQTPGQGLQFLFEYFSETQRNKGNFPGRFSGRQFSNSRSEMNVSTLELGDSALYLCASSLAATGRNTEAFFGQGTRLTVV.